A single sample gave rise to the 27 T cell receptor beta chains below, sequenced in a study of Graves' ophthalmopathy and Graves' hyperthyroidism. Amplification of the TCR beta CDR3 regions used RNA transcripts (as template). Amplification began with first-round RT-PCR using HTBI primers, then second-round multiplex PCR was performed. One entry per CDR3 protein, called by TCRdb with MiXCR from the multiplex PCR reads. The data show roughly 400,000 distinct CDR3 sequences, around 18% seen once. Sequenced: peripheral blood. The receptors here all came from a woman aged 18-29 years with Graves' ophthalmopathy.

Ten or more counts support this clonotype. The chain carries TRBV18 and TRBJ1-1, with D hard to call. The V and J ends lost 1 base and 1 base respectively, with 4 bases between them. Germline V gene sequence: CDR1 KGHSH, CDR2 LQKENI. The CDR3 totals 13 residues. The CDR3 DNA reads TGTGCCAGCTCACCACTGCCGAACACTGAAGCTTTCTTT. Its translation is CASSPLPNTEAFF. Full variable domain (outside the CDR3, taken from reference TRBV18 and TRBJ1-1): NAGVMQNPRHLVRRRGQEARLRCSPMKGHSHVYWYRQLPEEGLKFMVYLQKENIIDESGMPKERFSAEFPKEGPSILRIQQVVRGDSAAYFCASSPLPNTEAFFGQGTRLTVV.

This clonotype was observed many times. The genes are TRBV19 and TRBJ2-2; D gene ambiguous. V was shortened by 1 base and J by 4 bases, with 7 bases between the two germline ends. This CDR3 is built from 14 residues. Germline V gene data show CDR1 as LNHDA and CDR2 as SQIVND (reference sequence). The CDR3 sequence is CASSIAGVTGELFF. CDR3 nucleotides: TGTGCCAGTAGTATAGCTGGGGTCACCGGGGAGCTGTTTTTT.

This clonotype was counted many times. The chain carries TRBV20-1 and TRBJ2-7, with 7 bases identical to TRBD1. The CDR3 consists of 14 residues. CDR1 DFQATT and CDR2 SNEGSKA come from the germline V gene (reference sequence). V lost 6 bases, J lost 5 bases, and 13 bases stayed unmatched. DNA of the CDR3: TGCAGTGCAACAACCAGGGGGATAACTAACGAGCAGTACTTC. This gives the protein CSATTRGITNEQYF.

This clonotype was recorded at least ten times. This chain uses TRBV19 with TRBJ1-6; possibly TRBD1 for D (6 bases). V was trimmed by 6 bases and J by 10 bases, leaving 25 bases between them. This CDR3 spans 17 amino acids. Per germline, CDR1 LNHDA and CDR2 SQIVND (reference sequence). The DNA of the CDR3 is TGTGCCAGTAGCCTACCCAGGGGAGGATCTCGCGGCTCACCCCTCCACTTT. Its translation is CASSLPRGGSRGSPLHF.

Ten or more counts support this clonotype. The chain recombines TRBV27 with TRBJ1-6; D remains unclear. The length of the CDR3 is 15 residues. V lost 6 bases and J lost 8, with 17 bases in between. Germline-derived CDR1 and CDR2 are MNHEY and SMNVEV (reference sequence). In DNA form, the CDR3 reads TGTGCCAGCAGCCGGGCCTTACGCCATGATTCACCCCTCCACTTT. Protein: CASSRALRHDSPLHF.

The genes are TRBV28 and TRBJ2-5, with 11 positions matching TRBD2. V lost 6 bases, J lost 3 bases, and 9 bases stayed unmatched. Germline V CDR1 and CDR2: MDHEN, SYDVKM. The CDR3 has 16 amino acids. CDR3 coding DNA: TGTGCCAGCAGAATCCCCCCGACTAGCGGGGAAGAGACCCAGTACTTC. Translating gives CASRIPPTSGEETQYF.

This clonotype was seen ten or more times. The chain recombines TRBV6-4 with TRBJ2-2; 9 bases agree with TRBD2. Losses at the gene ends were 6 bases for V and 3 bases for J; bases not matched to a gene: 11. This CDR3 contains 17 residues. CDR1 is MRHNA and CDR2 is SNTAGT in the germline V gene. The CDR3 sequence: CASRGSLAGRDTGELFF. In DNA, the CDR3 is TGTGCCAGCAGAGGCAGCCTAGCGGGACGCGACACCGGGGAGCTGTTTTTT.

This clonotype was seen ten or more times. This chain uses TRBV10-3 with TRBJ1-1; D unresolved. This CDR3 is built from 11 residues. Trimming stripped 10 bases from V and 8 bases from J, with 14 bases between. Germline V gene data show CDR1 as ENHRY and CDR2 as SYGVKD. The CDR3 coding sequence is TGTGCCACCTCTAGGGCGACCGAAGCTTTCTTT. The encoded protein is CATSRATEAFF.

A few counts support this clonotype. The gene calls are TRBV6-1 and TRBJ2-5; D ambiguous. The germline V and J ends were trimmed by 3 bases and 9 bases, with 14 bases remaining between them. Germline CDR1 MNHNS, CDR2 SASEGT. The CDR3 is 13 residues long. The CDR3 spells CASSDGYLGAQYF. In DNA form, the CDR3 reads TGTGCCAGCAGTGACGGGTACCTTGGGGCCCAGTACTTC.

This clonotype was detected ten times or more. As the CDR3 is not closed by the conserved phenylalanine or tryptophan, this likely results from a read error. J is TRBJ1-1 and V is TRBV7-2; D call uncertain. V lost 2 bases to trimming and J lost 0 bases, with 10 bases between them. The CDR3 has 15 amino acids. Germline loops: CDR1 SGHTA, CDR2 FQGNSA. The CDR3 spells CASSLHMGMNTEAFL. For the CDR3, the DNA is TGTGCCAGCAGCTTACACATGGGTATGAACACTGAAGCTTTCCTT.

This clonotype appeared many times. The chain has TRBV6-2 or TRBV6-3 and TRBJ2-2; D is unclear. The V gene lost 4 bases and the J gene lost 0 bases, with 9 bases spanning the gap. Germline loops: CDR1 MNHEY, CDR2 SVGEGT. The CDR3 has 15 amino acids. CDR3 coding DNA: TGTGCCAGCAGTTCCGTCAGTTCGAACACCGGGGAGCTGTTTTTT. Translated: CASSSVSSNTGELFF.

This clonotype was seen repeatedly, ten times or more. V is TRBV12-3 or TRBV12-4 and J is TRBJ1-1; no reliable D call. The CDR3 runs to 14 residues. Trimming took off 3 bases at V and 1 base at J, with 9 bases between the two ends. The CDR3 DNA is TGTGCCAGCAGTTTTTTGAGGGAGAACACTGAAGCTTTCTTT. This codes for CASSFLRENTEAFF.

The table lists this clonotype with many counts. Written as DNA, the CDR3 is TGTGCCAGCAGCTTGGGCTCTGGGGCCAACGTCCTGACTTTC. It codes for CASSLGSGANVLTF. The rearrangement uses TRBV11-2 and TRBJ2-6; no firm D call. The V end lost 3 bases, the J end lost 0 bases, and 3 bases lay between the germline ends. The germline V gene encodes CDR1 SGHAT and CDR2 FQNNGV. This CDR3 is built from 14 residues.

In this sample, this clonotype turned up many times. The CDR3 nucleotides are TGTGCCAGCAGCGGAAGGGACTACTCCTACGAGCAGTACTTC. Amino acids: CASSGRDYSYEQYF. The chain joins TRBV6-1 to TRBJ2-7, with 7 bases that match TRBD2. The CDR3 has 14 amino acids. Per the germline V gene, CDR1 is MNHNS and CDR2 is SASEGT. The V and J ends lost 6 bases and 0 bases, in that order; junction bases with no gene match: 5.

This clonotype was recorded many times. The CDR3 is CSALRGDRLNTEAFF. Here the CDR3 DNA reads TGCAGTGCATTGAGGGGGGACAGACTCAACACTGAAGCTTTCTTT. J is TRBJ1-1 and V is TRBV20-1; 7 positions match TRBD1. The ends lost 6 bases at V and 2 bases at J; junction bases unmatched: 12. The CDR3 runs 15 residues. The V gene's germline CDR1 is DFQATT and CDR2 SNEGSKA (reference sequence).

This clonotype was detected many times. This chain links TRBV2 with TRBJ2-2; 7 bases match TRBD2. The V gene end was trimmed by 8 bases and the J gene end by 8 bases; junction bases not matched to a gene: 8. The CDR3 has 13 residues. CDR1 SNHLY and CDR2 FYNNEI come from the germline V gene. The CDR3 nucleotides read TGTGCCAGCCAACTAGCGCGGGGGGGGGAGCTGTTTTTT. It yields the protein CASQLARGGELFF.

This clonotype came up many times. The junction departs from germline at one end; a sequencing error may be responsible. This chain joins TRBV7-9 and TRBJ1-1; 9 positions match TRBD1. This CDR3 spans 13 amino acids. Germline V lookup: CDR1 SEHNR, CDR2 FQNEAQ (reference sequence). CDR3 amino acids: CAGSPQGANEAFF. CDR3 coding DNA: TGTGCCGGCAGCCCACAGGGGGCTAACGAAGCTTTCTTT.

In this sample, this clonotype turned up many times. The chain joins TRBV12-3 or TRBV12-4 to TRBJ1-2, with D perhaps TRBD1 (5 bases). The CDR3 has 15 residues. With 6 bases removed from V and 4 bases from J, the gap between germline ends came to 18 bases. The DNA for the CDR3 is TGTGCCAGCAGCCGACAAGGGGTAATCCCCTATGGCTACACCTTC. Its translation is CASSRQGVIPYGYTF.

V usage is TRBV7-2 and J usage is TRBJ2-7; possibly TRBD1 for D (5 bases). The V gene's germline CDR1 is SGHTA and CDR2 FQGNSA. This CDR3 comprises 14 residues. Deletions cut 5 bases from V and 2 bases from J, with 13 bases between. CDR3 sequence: CASSARQKTYEQYF. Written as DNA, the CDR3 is TGTGCCAGCAGCGCCCGACAGAAAACCTACGAGCAGTACTTC.

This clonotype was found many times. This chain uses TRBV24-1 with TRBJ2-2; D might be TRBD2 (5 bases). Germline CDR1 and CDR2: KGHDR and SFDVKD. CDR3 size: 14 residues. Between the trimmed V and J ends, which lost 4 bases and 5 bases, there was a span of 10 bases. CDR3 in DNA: TGTGCCACCAGTGACCTTTTAGCGACCGGGGAGCTGTTTTTT. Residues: CATSDLLATGELFF.

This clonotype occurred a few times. As DNA, the CDR3 is TGTGCCAGCAGTTTCGCCGGGACTAGTACCGGGGAGCTGTTTTTT. As protein: CASSFAGTSTGELFF. The chain uses TRBV6-2 or TRBV6-3 and TRBJ2-2, with TRBD2 matching 8 bases. The junction had 6 bases not matched to a gene; V was cut back by 4 bases and J by 5 bases. The germline V gene encodes CDR1 MNHEY and CDR2 SVGEGT. The CDR3 loop spans 15 amino acids.

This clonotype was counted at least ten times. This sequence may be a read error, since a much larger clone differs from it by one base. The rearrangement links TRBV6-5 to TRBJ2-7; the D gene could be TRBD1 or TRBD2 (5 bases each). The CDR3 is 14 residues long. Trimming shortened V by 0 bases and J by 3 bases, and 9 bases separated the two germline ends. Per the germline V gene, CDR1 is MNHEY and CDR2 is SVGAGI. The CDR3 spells CASSYSTEGYEQYF. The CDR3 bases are TGTGCCAGCAGTTACTCGACAGAGGGCTACGAGCAGTACTTC.

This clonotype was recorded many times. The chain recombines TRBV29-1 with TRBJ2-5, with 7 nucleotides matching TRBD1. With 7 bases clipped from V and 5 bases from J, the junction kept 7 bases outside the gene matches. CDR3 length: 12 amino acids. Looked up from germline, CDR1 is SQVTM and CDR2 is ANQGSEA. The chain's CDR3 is CSANRGEETQYF. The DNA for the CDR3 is TGCAGCGCAAACAGGGGTGAGGAGACCCAGTACTTC.

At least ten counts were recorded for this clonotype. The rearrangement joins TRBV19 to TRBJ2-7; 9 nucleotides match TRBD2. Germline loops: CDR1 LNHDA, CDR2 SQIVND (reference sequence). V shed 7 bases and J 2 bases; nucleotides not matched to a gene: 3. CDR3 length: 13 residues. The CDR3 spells CASKVAGAYEQYF. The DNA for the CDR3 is TGTGCCAGTAAAGTAGCGGGGGCCTACGAGCAGTACTTC. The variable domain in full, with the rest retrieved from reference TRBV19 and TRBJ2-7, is DGGITQSPKYLFRKEGQNVTLSCEQNLNHDAMYWYRQDPGQGLRLIYYSQIVNDFQKGDIAEGYSVSREKKESFPLTVTSAQKNPTAFYLCASKVAGAYEQYFGPGTRLTVT.

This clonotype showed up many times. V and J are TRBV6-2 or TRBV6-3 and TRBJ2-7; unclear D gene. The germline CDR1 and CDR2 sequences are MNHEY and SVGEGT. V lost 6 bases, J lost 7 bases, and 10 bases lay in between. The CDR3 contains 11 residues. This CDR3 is CASRPMSEQYF. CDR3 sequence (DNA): TGTGCCAGCAGACCTATGAGTGAGCAGTACTTC.

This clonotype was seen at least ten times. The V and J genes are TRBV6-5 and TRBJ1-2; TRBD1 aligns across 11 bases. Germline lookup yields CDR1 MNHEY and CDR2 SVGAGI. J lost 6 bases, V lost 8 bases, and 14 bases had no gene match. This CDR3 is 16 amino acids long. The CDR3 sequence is CASAGVRTGGVDGYTF. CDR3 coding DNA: TGTGCCAGCGCCGGGGTTCGGACAGGGGGCGTGGATGGCTACACCTTC.

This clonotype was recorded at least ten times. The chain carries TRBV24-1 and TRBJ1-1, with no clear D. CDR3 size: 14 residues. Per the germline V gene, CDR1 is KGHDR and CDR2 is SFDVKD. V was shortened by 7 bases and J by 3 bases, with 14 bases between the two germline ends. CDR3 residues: CATRGSVEDTEAFF. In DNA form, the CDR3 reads TGTGCCACCAGGGGTTCGGTCGAGGACACTGAAGCTTTCTTT.